Listed below are T cell receptor beta chains from one sample, sequenced in a study of blood T cell repertoires in COVID-19. The table came from immunoSEQ multiplex PCR; TCRdb's copy has only in-frame clones and leaves some out. The data contain about 32,000 clones, 80% to 90% of them singletons. Specimen: peripheral blood. Receptor source: a man between 60 and 75 years old with active COVID-19. Both conserved end residues are part of each CDR3. Fields, in order: D gene, clone size, V gene, J gene, CDR3 DNA, CDR3 protein. A D gene is named only where the DNA matches it firmly. Clone sizes are given selectively: once, few, many, or a class where the clone is expanded.

>TRBD1|.|TRBV7-9|TRBJ2-7
TGTGCCAGCACCCCGTCGACAGGGTACGAGCAGTACTTC
CASTPSTGYEQYF
>TRBD1|once|TRBV3-1/TRBV3-2|TRBJ1-3
TGTGCCAGCAGCCGTCGTTGGACAGGGGGAAGAAGGCTGTGGAACACCATATATTTT
CASSRRWTGGRRLWNTIYF
>.|few|TRBV4-2|TRBJ1-2
TGTGCCAGCAGCCAAGAAGGTAATCGGGGTGGCGATGGCTACACCTTC
CASSQEGNRGGDGYTF
>.|.|TRBV2|TRBJ2-7
TGTGCCAGCAGCGCGACAGGGACTAGGTACGAGCAGTACTTC
CASSATGTRYEQYF
>.|.|TRBV29-1|TRBJ1-1
TGCAGCGGGAACAGGGACACCTACACTGAAGCTTTCTTT
CSGNRDTYTEAFF
>TRBD1|.|TRBV4-1|TRBJ1-2
TGCGCCAGCAGCCATTCAGGGGGTTGGGGCTACACCTTC
CASSHSGGWGYTF
>.|.|TRBV11-2|TRBJ1-6
TGTGCCAGCAGCTCCCGTCCAGGGTCGGATTCACCCCTCCACTTT
CASSSRPGSDSPLHF
>.|.|TRBV18|TRBJ1-6
TGTGCCAGCTCCGGGGTTGTAGGGGGAAATTCACCCCTCCACTTT
CASSGVVGGNSPLHF
>.|.|TRBV18|TRBJ1-6
TGTGCCAGCTCACCCGCCGGGAATTCACCCCTCCACTTT
CASSPAGNSPLHF
>TRBD2|.|TRBV7-9|TRBJ2-5
TGTGCCAGCAGCTTACGTGTGGGACTAGCGGGGAAGTACCAAGAGACCCAGTACTTC
CASSLRVGLAGKYQETQYF
>TRBD1|once|TRBV19|TRBJ2-1
TGTGCCAGTAGTACCCGACAGGGCTACAATGAGCAGTTCTTC
CASSTRQGYNEQFF
>.|.|TRBV18|TRBJ1-3
TGTGCCAGCTCACCACGACAGGTCGACTCTGGAAACACCATATATTTT
CASSPRQVDSGNTIYF
>TRBD2|.|TRBV6-2/TRBV6-3|TRBJ2-7
TGTGCCAGCAGTTACCCGGGGACTAGCTACGAGCAGTACTTC
CASSYPGTSYEQYF
>.|.|TRBV19|TRBJ1-4
TGTGCCAGTAGTCCTGGACTGACAACTAATGAAAAACTGTTTTTT
CASSPGLTTNEKLFF
>.|.|TRBV30|TRBJ2-7
TGTGCCTGGAGTGTAAAGCTCCCCTACGAGCAGTACTTC
CAWSVKLPYEQYF
>TRBD1|.|TRBV7-2|TRBJ2-4
TGTGCCAGCAGCTTGACCGGGACAGCCGGTGACATTCAGTACTTC
CASSLTGTAGDIQYF
>TRBD1|few|TRBV7-2|TRBJ2-4
TGTGCCAGCAGCCTCGGGACAGGCAATGCCAAAAACATTCAGTACTTC
CASSLGTGNAKNIQYF
>TRBD2|.|TRBV28|TRBJ2-7
TGTGCCAGCAGTCGTCCTAGCGGGGGGGCCTACGAGCAGTACTTC
CASSRPSGGAYEQYF
>.|.|TRBV15|TRBJ2-7
TGTGCCACCAGCAGAGAACAGGGCCCCTACGAGCAGTACTTC
CATSREQGPYEQYF
>.|.|TRBV27|TRBJ2-1
TGTGCCAGCAGTTTTACTAGCCCCTACTACAATGAGCAGTTCTTC
CASSFTSPYYNEQFF
>TRBD2|.|TRBV6-2/TRBV6-3|TRBJ2-2
TGTGCCAGCAGGCCTGGGACTAGCGGACTGAACACCGGGGAGCTGTTTTTT
CASRPGTSGLNTGELFF
>TRBD1|.|TRBV7-8|TRBJ1-4
TGTGCCAGCAGCTCAGACAGGGGGACCAATGAAAAACTGTTTTTT
CASSSDRGTNEKLFF
>TRBD1|.|TRBV19|TRBJ1-1
TGTGCCTCTCGACAGGGAGTGAACACTGAAGCTTTCTTT
CASRQGVNTEAFF
>.|.|TRBV21-1|TRBJ2-2
TGTGCCAGCAGCAAAGAGGGGCTAGCGGGGGGGCCCGGGGAGCTGTTTTTT
CASSKEGLAGGPGELFF
>.|.|TRBV9|TRBJ2-3
TGTGCCAGCAGCGTCACTCAACAGGGTTCAGATACGCAGTATTTT
CASSVTQQGSDTQYF
>TRBD1|.|TRBV10-3|TRBJ2-5
TGTGCCATCAGGATGGCACCGGGACAGCAAGAGACCCAGTACTTC
CAIRMAPGQQETQYF
>.|.|TRBV6-1|TRBJ1-1
TGTGCCAGCAGTGAAGGGCACAGGAGTCGAGCTTTCTTT
CASSEGHRSRAFF
>TRBD1|.|TRBV18|TRBJ2-1
TGTGCCAGCTCACCCATGGACAGGGGTTATAACAATGAGCAGTTCTTC
CASSPMDRGYNNEQFF
>TRBD2|.|TRBV7-8|TRBJ2-3
TGTGCCAGCAGCTCCGGACTAGCGGGGTCCATCACAGATACGCAGTATTTT
CASSSGLAGSITDTQYF
>TRBD1|.|TRBV6-1|TRBJ1-1
TGTGCCAGCAGTGATACCGGGACAGGGAACACTGAAGCTTTCTTT
CASSDTGTGNTEAFF
>TRBD2|.|TRBV5-6|TRBJ2-5
TGTGCCAGCAGCTTTAGCGGGGGGGCCGTGGACCAAGAGACCCAGTACTTC
CASSFSGGAVDQETQYF
>.|few|TRBV15|TRBJ2-1
TGTGCCACCAGCAGGGACTCCTTCAATGAGCAGTTCTTC
CATSRDSFNEQFF
>.|.|TRBV13|TRBJ2-2
TGTGCCAGCAGCTTAGTATTCGGGGGAATCGGGGAGCTGTTTTTT
CASSLVFGGIGELFF
>.|.|TRBV7-8|TRBJ2-7
TGTGCCAGCAGCTTAGGGAACAGGGCCCTCAGCTACGAGCAGTACTTC
CASSLGNRALSYEQYF
>TRBD2|.|TRBV4-1|TRBJ2-5
TGCGCCAGCAGCCAAGAGGTTGGACTAGCGGGAGCGAGAGAGACCCAGTACTTC
CASSQEVGLAGARETQYF
>TRBD2|once|TRBV6-5|TRBJ2-5
TGTGCCAGCAGTCCCTCGGTCGGGGGGGAGACCCAGTACTTC
CASSPSVGGETQYF
>TRBD2|.|TRBV9|TRBJ2-4
TGTGCCAGCAGCGTAGGTCTAGCGGAAAACATTCAGTACTTC
CASSVGLAENIQYF
>TRBD1|.|TRBV19|TRBJ1-5
TGTGCCAGTAGTACCAATCCGGGACAGGGGGCGCGTAATCAGCCCCAGCATTTT
CASSTNPGQGARNQPQHF
>.|.|TRBV12-3/TRBV12-4|TRBJ1-1
TGTGCCAGCACCCGGACAGACGACACTGAAGCTTTCTTT
CASTRTDDTEAFF
>TRBD1|.|TRBV27|TRBJ1-2
TGTGCCAGCAGTGTTGACAGGGAGGCTGGCTACACCTTC
CASSVDREAGYTF
>TRBD2|.|TRBV6-1|TRBJ2-7
TGTGCCAGCAGTGTTAAGACTAGCGGGGGGCCAATGAGCTCCTACGAGCAGTACTTC
CASSVKTSGGPMSSYEQYF
>.|.|TRBV7-2|TRBJ1-3
TGTGCCAGCAGCTTAGGATCGAGCTCTGGAAACACCATATATTTT
CASSLGSSSGNTIYF
>.|.|TRBV11-1|TRBJ2-7
TGTGCCAGCAGCTTAAGCTCCAGGGCATACGAGCAGTACTTC
CASSLSSRAYEQYF
>.|.|TRBV4-1|TRBJ2-1
TGCGCCAGCAGCCAGGAAGCGGCTGTCCCCCGCAATGAGCAGTTCTTC
CASSQEAAVPRNEQFF
>.|.|TRBV14|TRBJ2-7
TGTGCCAGCAGCCAAGCAGGTTCATATCCCTCCGAGCAGTACTTC
CASSQAGSYPSEQYF
>.|.|TRBV3-1/TRBV3-2|TRBJ2-2
TGTGCCAGCAGCCAAGATGGTGGGGGCCCCAACACCGGGGAGCTGTTTTTT
CASSQDGGGPNTGELFF
>.|once|TRBV18|TRBJ1-1
TGTGCCAGCTCACCGGGGGGTGGGCACACTGAAGCTTTCTTT
CASSPGGGHTEAFF
>.|.|TRBV4-1|TRBJ1-6
TGCGCCAGCAGACAAAGCGGGGGCCAATCACCCCTCCACTTT
CASRQSGGQSPLHF
>.|.|TRBV11-2|TRBJ2-5
TGTGCCAGCAGCTTAGGGGTGACAGGTCGGGAGACCCAGTACTTC
CASSLGVTGRETQYF
>.|few|TRBV7-2|TRBJ1-6
TGTGCCAGCAGCATTGGAACAGGATCACCCCTCCACTTT
CASSIGTGSPLHF
>.|.|TRBV10-3|TRBJ1-6
TGTGCCATCAGTGAGTCAGGACAGTCTAATTCACCCCTCCACTTT
CAISESGQSNSPLHF
>TRBD1|.|TRBV27|TRBJ2-5
TGTGCCAGCAGTTACACCGGGACAGGGGAAGAGACCCAGTACTTC
CASSYTGTGEETQYF